The 25 T cell receptor beta chains given below trace back to one sample, sequenced in a study of tumor and adjacent non-tumor tissue in lung cancer. The template was RNA from unsorted bulk tissue. TCRbeta libraries were built with three rounds of nested PCR, modified from ARM-PCR. TCRdb independently ran MiXCR on the multiplex PCR reads; one entry per CDR3 protein. The table lists more than 75,000 distinct CDR3 sequences, around two thirds of them singletons, with 10% to 15% in the top ten. The specimen was lung tumor tissue. These receptors came from a woman in her sixties or seventies with non-small cell lung cancer.

This clonotype occurred once. The chain is built from TRBV13 and TRBJ2-4; TRBD2 matches at 10 bases. The CDR3 spans 17 residues. From germline, CDR1 is PRHDT and CDR2 FYEKMQ (reference sequence). With V trimmed by 8 bases and J by 0 bases, 10 bases remained unmatched. The CDR3 sequence: CASARLAGVLAKNIQYF. The DNA for the CDR3 is TGTGCCAGCGCAAGGCTAGCGGGAGTCCTAGCCAAAAACATTCAGTACTTC.

Note on this clonotype: The CDR3 carries no conserved terminal phenylalanine or tryptophan, so it likely arises from a read error. The J gene is TRBJ2-6, the V gene TRBV29-1; 8 nucleotides line up with TRBD1. The CDR3 is 20 residues long. Looked up from germline, CDR1 is SQVTM and CDR2 is ANQGSEA. The chain's CDR3 is CSVGERARGQSDAGANALTC. In nucleotides, the CDR3 is TGCAGCGTTGGGGAAAGGGCCAGGGGGCAATCCGACGCTGGGGCCAACGCCCTGACTTGC.

Worth noting for this clonotype: Since a much larger clone is just one base distant, this may be a read error. The CDR3 carries no conserved terminal phenylalanine or tryptophan, so it likely arises from a read error. This sequence joins TRBV28 and TRBJ2-7; the D call may be TRBD1 or TRBD2 (5 bases each). With 6 bases removed from V and 9 bases from J, the gap between germline ends came to 15 bases. The CDR3 length is 12 residues. Germline CDR1 MDHEN, CDR2 SYDVKM. The CDR3 nucleotides read TGTGCCAGCAGAGGGGACCCTGCGGGGCAGTACCTC. Translating it yields CASRGDPAGQYL.

In this sample, this clonotype turned up a few times. Given the absence of the conserved phenylalanine or tryptophan at the CDR3 end, a read error is likely. V and J are TRBV7-9 and TRBJ2-7, with 12 bases identical to TRBD2. Germline CDR1 reads SEHNR; CDR2 reads FQNEAQ (reference sequence). Unmatched junction bases numbered 6, after V lost 4 bases and J lost 5 bases. The CDR3 covers 15 residues. The CDR3 spells CASSYRLAGDHEQYS. In nucleotides, the CDR3 is TGTGCCAGCAGCTACCGACTAGCGGGAGACCACGAGCAGTACTCC.

A remark on this clonotype: Mismatch with germline at one junction end may stem from a read error. The chain joins TRBV29-1 to TRBJ1-3, with unresolved D. Looked up from germline, CDR1 is SQVTM and CDR2 is ANQGSEA. The CDR3 has 13 amino acids. CDR3 bases: TGCAGCGTTAGTCGAAGCGCTGGAAACATCATATATTTT. Translating gives CSVSRSAGNIIYF.

Turning to this clonotype: In this CDR3 the conserved last residue, phenylalanine or tryptophan, is missing, so a read error is likely. The limits of the CDR3 on the DNA are not certain, so only TCRdb's listed CDR3 is given. The rearrangement links TRBV10-2 to TRBJ1-2; the DNA was not used to check the table's D call, TRBD1. CDR1 and CDR2 (germline): WSHSY, SAAADI. 13 amino acids form the CDR3, both terminal residues included. Here the CDR3 reads CASSDTRTNGHTI.

Remarks on this clonotype: An end of the junction differs from the germline gene, which may be a read error. The genes are TRBV29-1 and TRBJ2-7; D tentatively reads TRBD1 or TRBD2 (5 bases each). This CDR3 contains 12 residues. CDR1 is SQVTM, CDR2 ANQGSEA, per germline. CDR3 nucleotide sequence: TGCAGCGTCACGTTGCTGTGGGACGAGCAATACTTC. It specifies CSVTLLWDEQYF.

As concerns this clonotype: One end of the junction varies from germline; a read error may be responsible. The V and J genes are TRBV7-8 and TRBJ2-2, with D perhaps being TRBD1 or TRBD2 (5 bases each). Germline values: CDR1 SGHVS, CDR2 FQNEAQ. The CDR3 is made up of 16 amino acids. CDR3 nucleotides: TGTGCCAGCGAAAGAACCGGGACGGTGAGCACCAGGGAGCTGTTTTTT. The encoded protein is CASERTGTVSTRELFF.

This chain joins TRBV29-1 and TRBJ2-3; tentative D call: TRBD2 (6 bases). This CDR3 spans 12 amino acids. CDR1 is SQVTM, CDR2 ANQGSEA, per germline. Trimming took off 7 bases at V and 9 bases at J, with 17 bases between the two ends. CDR3 sequence (DNA): TGCAGCGCGGGAGAGGGTGGGGACACGCAGTATTTT. Its protein product is CSAGEGGDTQYF.

This clonotype was recorded a few times. This chain uses TRBV28 with TRBJ1-6; perhaps TRBD1 as D (6 bases). Germline V gene sequence: CDR1 MDHEN, CDR2 SYDVKM. The CDR3 consists of 15 residues. Trimming pared 3 bases from V and 9 bases from J, leaving 15 bases between. DNA of the CDR3: TGTGCCAGCAGTTTGGGGCAGGGGTATCGTTCACCCCTCCACTTT. Protein product: CASSLGQGYRSPLHF.

For this clonotype: This clone may be a read error of a much larger clone one base away. The chain combines TRBV20-1 with TRBJ2-2; possibly TRBD1 for D (5 bases). CDR3 length: 12 residues. CDR1 and CDR2 from the germline V gene are DFQATT and SNEGSKA (reference sequence). CDR3 in amino acids: CSAGPDTWELFF. The DNA for the CDR3 is TGCAGTGCTGGACCGGACACCTGGGAGCTGTTTTTT.

The chain couples TRBV13 to TRBJ2-5; D possibly corresponds to TRBD2 (6 bases). Per the germline V gene, CDR1 is PRHDT and CDR2 is FYEKMQ (reference sequence). The germline V and J ends were trimmed by 7 bases and 10 bases, with 22 bases remaining between them. The CDR3 consists of 14 residues. The CDR3 sequence is CASTRGGTREIQYF. CDR3 bases: TGTGCCAGCACCCGTGGGGGGACGAGGGAAATCCAGTACTTC. Together with reference TRBV13 and TRBJ2-5, the CDR3 gives the full variable domain: AAGVIQSPRHLIKEKRETATLKCYPIPRHDTVYWYQQGPGQDPQFLISFYEKMQSDKGSIPDRFSAQQFSDYHSELNMSSLELGDSALYFCASTRGGTREIQYFGPGTRLLVL.

This clonotype was recorded a few times. This rearrangement joins TRBV6-1 to TRBJ1-5; D is ambiguous. The CDR3 contains 13 residues. In germline, CDR1 is MNHNS, CDR2 SASEGT. CDR3 DNA: TGTGTCAGTAGTGGCGACTACCGTCAGCCCCAGCATTTT. As protein: CVSSGDYRQPQHF.

The chain carries TRBV6-6 and TRBJ1-5; maybe TRBD1 (6 bases). The length of the CDR3 is 14 residues. Germline V CDR1 and CDR2: MNHNY, SVGAGI (reference sequence). The CDR3 sequence: CARSVGTPNQPQHF. The CDR3 DNA reads as TGTGCTAGGAGTGTCGGGACACCGAATCAGCCCCAGCATTTT.

This chain uses TRBV9 with TRBJ2-7; the match to TRBD2 covers 13 bases. V gave up 6 bases and J gave up 2 bases; unmatched junction bases: 5. The CDR3 covers 15 residues. Germline loops: CDR1 SGDLS, CDR2 YYNGEE. This CDR3 reads CASTPGTSGTYEQYF. In DNA, the CDR3 is TGTGCCAGCACCCCAGGGACTAGCGGGACCTACGAGCAGTACTTC.

To note about this clonotype: A much larger clone is a single base away; this may be a read error. This rearrangement joins TRBV5-6 to TRBJ1-1; weak D call: TRBD1 (5 bases). The germline V gene has CDR1 SGHDT and CDR2 YYEEEE. V was trimmed by 5 bases and J by 0 bases, leaving 14 bases between them. The CDR3 covers 15 residues. CDR3 loop: CASRFWPGVNTEAFF. DNA for the CDR3: TGTGCCAGCAGATTTTGGCCGGGGGTGAACACTGAAGCTTTCTTT.

This clonotype was detected only a few times. V and J are TRBV25-1 and TRBJ2-5, with 7 bases identical to TRBD2. The CDR3 runs 16 residues. The germline V gene encodes CDR1 MGHDK and CDR2 SYGVNS. V lost 3 bases to trimming and J lost 4 bases; unmatched junction nucleotides: 11. The chain's CDR3 is CASSDRFGGSLETQYF. In nucleotides, the CDR3 is TGTGCCAGCAGTGACAGGTTTGGCGGGAGTTTAGAGACCCAGTACTTC. Supplemented by reference TRBV25-1 and TRBJ2-5, the full variable domain reads EADIYQTPRYLVIGTGKKITLECSQTMGHDKMYWYQQDPGMELHLIHYSYGVNSTEKGDLSSESTVSRIRTEHFPLTLESARPSHTSQYLCASSDRFGGSLETQYFGPGTRLLVL.

About this clonotype: At one boundary the junction diverges from the germline segment, which might be a read error. The rearrangement joins TRBV6-5 to TRBJ2-1, with 10 bases lining up with TRBD2. CDR3 size: 18 residues. Germline CDR1 is MNHEY and CDR2 is SVGAGI. CDR3 sequence: CASSYSSRRAGGPDERSF. For the CDR3, the DNA is TGTGCCAGTAGTTACTCGAGTCGTCGAGCGGGAGGGCCTGATGAGCGGTCCTTC.

The chain couples TRBV10-2 to TRBJ2-7; maybe TRBD2 (5 bases). Trimming stripped 6 bases from V and 6 bases from J, with 21 bases between. Germline CDR1 is WSHSY and CDR2 is SAAADI. The CDR3 contains 15 residues. CDR3 loop: CASSISLARSGEQYF. The CDR3 DNA is TGCGCCAGCAGCATATCCTTAGCGAGGTCTGGCGAGCAGTACTTC.

As regards this clonotype: The conserved final phenylalanine or tryptophan is absent from the CDR3, which likely points to a read error. The chain couples TRBV28 to TRBJ2-3, with D unresolved. Germline V gives CDR1 MDHEN, CDR2 SYDVKM. This CDR3 is built from 13 residues. The CDR3 DNA is TGTGCTAGTACCCCCACACCCACAGATACGCAGTATTAT. Its protein is CASTPTPTDTQYY.

The chain joins TRBV6-1 to TRBJ1-2, with unresolved D. The CDR3 extends over 15 amino acids. Between the trimmed V and J ends, which lost 4 bases and 10 bases, there was a span of 22 bases. Looked up from germline, CDR1 is MNHNS and CDR2 is SASEGT. The CDR3 loop is CASSVDYKWNNDYTF. The CDR3 DNA sequence: TGTGCCAGCAGTGTGGACTATAAATGGAACAATGACTACACCTTC.

A single count supports this clonotype. A read error is likely, as this CDR3 ends without the conserved phenylalanine or tryptophan. CDR3 coding DNA: TGTAGCGTTGATGGACAAGACAAGCGGCAAGAGACCCAGTACTTA. The encoded protein is CSVDGQDKRQETQYL. The chain employs TRBV29-1 and TRBJ2-5; D may match TRBD1 or TRBD2 (5 bases each). The CDR3 has 15 amino acids. Germline values: CDR1 SQVTM, CDR2 ANQGSEA.

As for this clonotype: Just one base apart from a much larger clone, this may be a read error. The chain employs TRBV2 and TRBJ1-5; D gene uncertain. This CDR3 has 14 amino acids. Germline V gene lookup returns CDR1 SNHLY and CDR2 FYNNEI. DNA for the CDR3: TGTGCCAACAGTGAATGGGCCACCGAATCAGCCCAGCATTTT. Amino acids: CANSEWATESAQHF.

For this clonotype: One junction end disagrees with the germline gene, perhaps due to a read error. The J gene is TRBJ2-5, the V gene TRBV29-1; 9 bases match TRBD2. The CDR3 length is 15 residues. The germline V gene has CDR1 SQVTM and CDR2 ANQGSEA. The CDR3 nucleotides are TGTAGCGCCGGACCTAGCGGGGTGTACCAAGAGACCCAGTACTTC. It yields the protein CSAGPSGVYQETQYF.

This clonotype has a count of ten or more. The chain links TRBV10-1 to TRBJ2-1; D is uncertain. This CDR3 spans 15 amino acids. Germline-derived CDR1 and CDR2 are WNHNN and SYGVQD (reference sequence). V gave up 0 bases and J gave up 3 bases, with 9 bases separating them. This CDR3 is CASSESIGDYNEQFF. The CDR3 DNA sequence: TGCGCCAGCAGTGAGTCCATAGGAGACTACAATGAGCAGTTCTTC.